One and the same sample provided the 4 T cell receptor beta chains below, sequenced in a study of CD4 T cells in relation to SARS-CoV-2 and coronaviruses. Before the COVID-19 pandemic, during about 2010-2019, CD4+ T cells were taken from unexposed donors. Isolation of CD4+ T cells took place after approximately 11 days in culture. These receptors lack a known antigen. The protocol was immunoSEQ multiplex PCR, while the TCRdb copy is restricted to in-frame clones and leaves out a portion. The table lists around 16,000 clones, 75% to 80% of them singletons. The specimen was CD4+ T cells from PBMCs, cultured in vitro. The receptors come from a human donor in good health.

The rearrangement joins TRBV6-5 to TRBJ2-5; TRBD2 matches at 8 bases. Germline-derived CDR1 and CDR2 are MNHEY and SVGAGI. The CDR3 totals 14 residues. Trimming took 6 bases from V and 5 from J; bases not matched to a gene: 8. The CDR3 region is CASSPPGGFETQYF. The CDR3, as DNA: TGTGCCAGCAGCCCCCCGGGAGGGTTTGAGACCCAGTACTTC.

V is TRBV30 and J is TRBJ1-4; D gene unclear. The ends were cut back, 4 bases at V and 7 bases at J, with 13 bases in the middle. The CDR3 consists of 13 residues. Per germline, CDR1 GTSNPN and CDR2 SVGIG (reference sequence). The CDR3 region has the DNA TGTGCCTGGATGGTGGGAAGTGGTGAAAAACTGTTTTTT. Amino acid sequence: CAWMVGSGEKLFF. Based on the CDR3 plus reference TRBV30 and TRBJ1-4, the full variable domain is SQTIHQWPATLVQPVGSPLSLECTVEGTSNPNLYWYRQAAGRGLQLLFYSVGIGQISSEVPQNLSASRPQDRQFILSSKKLLLSDSGFYLCAWMVGSGEKLFFGSGTQLSVL.

The chain combines TRBV5-1 with TRBJ2-2; 7 positions match TRBD1. CDR1 and CDR2 from the germline V gene are SGHRS and YFSETQ. The length of the CDR3 is 18 residues. J gave up 4 bases and V 3 bases, and 15 bases lay outside the gene matches. The CDR3 protein is CASSSVYIGTAFTGELFF. The CDR3 DNA reads TGCGCCAGCAGCTCAGTTTATATCGGGACAGCTTTCACCGGGGAGCTGTTTTTT.

V is TRBV6-4 and J is TRBJ2-3, with TRBD1 as a possible D gene (5 bases). The germline CDR1 and CDR2 sequences are MRHNA and SNTAGT. This CDR3 region has 13 residues. Deletions cut 6 bases from V and 4 bases from J, with 11 bases between. CDR3 region: CASRRQLADTQYF. CDR3 coding DNA: TGTGCCAGCAGACGACAGTTGGCAGATACGCAGTATTTT.